The 12 T cell receptor beta chains below were found in one sample sequenced in a study of blood T cells in healthy people across ages. PCR was performed a second time for roughly 6 to 12 cycles using a sample-barcoded 5' primer and a J-beta primer mix. TCRdb independently ran MiXCR on the 5' RACE reads; one entry per CDR3 protein. The repertoire consists of about 1 million distinct CDR3 sequences, with approximately 25% occurring once and the leading ten covering less than 0.75%. These sequences were also reported in another study, on T cells of mothers and their children.

The material sequenced was blood. The receptor source for this set is a girl aged 2-10 years in good health.

The sample holds a few counts of this clonotype. This chain links TRBV20-1 with TRBJ1-3; D ambiguous. Between the trimmed V and J ends, which lost 3 bases and 0 bases, there was a span of 9 bases. The germline V gene encodes CDR1 DFQATT and CDR2 SNEGSKA (reference sequence). The CDR3 spans 14 residues. CDR3 in amino acids: CSASAVVSGNTIYF. CDR3 nucleotides: TGCAGTGCTAGCGCCGTTGTCTCTGGAAACACCATATATTTT.

This rearrangement joins TRBV19 to TRBJ1-5, with 10 positions matching TRBD1. The CDR3 contains 14 residues. After removal of 9 bases from V and 7 bases from J, the junction contained 9 bases not matched to a gene. In germline, CDR1 is LNHDA, CDR2 SQIVND (reference sequence). CDR3 DNA: TGTGCCAGCGAGTGGGGGGACAGGGGACAGCCCCAGCATTTT. It codes for CASEWGDRGQPQHF.

This clonotype was seen a handful of times. V and J are TRBV20-1 and TRBJ2-5; 11 nucleotides agree with TRBD1. This CDR3 has 14 amino acids. With V trimmed by 6 bases and J by 6 bases, 9 bases remained unmatched. Germline CDR1 is DFQATT and CDR2 is SNEGSKA (reference sequence). The CDR3 DNA sequence: TGCAGTGCCACCCCGGGACAGGGGGGAAAGACCCAGTACTTC. It translates to CSATPGQGGKTQYF.

This clonotype has just a few counts. This sequence joins TRBV4-1 and TRBJ2-7; 8 positions match TRBD1. V gave up 2 bases and J gave up 2 bases; unmatched junction bases: 5. The CDR3 has 15 residues. From germline, CDR1 is MGHRA and CDR2 YSYEKL. DNA for the CDR3: TGCGCCAGCAGCCAACGGACAGGGCTTCCCTACGAGCAGTACTTC. This gives the protein CASSQRTGLPYEQYF.

The rearrangement links TRBV13 to TRBJ2-3; D is perhaps TRBD2 (5 bases). Germline-derived CDR1 and CDR2 are PRHDT and FYEKMQ (reference sequence). The CDR3 is 15 residues long. V lost 5 bases and J 2 bases, leaving 14 bases between the germline ends. Here the CDR3 reads CASSPQSGYTDTQYF. CDR3 DNA sequence: TGTGCCAGCAGCCCACAGTCGGGGTACACAGATACGCAGTATTTT.

This clonotype was observed a few times. The rearrangement uses TRBV20-1 and TRBJ1-2, with D perhaps matching TRBD1 (5 bases). The CDR3 is 15 amino acids. Looked up from germline, CDR1 is DFQATT and CDR2 is SNEGSKA (reference sequence). Trimming took 5 bases from V and 1 from J, leaving 17 bases between them. This chain's CDR3 is CSACGVGGDNYGYTF. In DNA, the CDR3 is TGCAGTGCTTGTGGCGTAGGAGGGGATAACTATGGCTACACCTTC.

This clonotype was seen a few times. The chain combines TRBV13 with TRBJ2-7, with D uncertain. The CDR3 length is 12 residues. V was shortened by 5 bases and J by 7 bases, with 12 bases between the two germline ends. Germline CDR1 and CDR2: PRHDT and FYEKMQ (reference sequence). CDR3 sequence reads: CASSHSLEEQYF. In nucleotides, the CDR3 is TGTGCCAGCAGCCACAGCCTAGAGGAGCAGTACTTC.

This clonotype was observed at least ten times. The J gene is TRBJ1-4, the V gene TRBV7-2, with D possibly being TRBD1 (5 bases). Germline V gene sequence: CDR1 SGHTA, CDR2 FQGNSA. CDR3 size: 15 residues. V was clipped by 6 bases and J by 3 bases, with 14 bases between them. CDR3 region: CASSPLGVANEKLFF. CDR3 nucleotide sequence: TGTGCCAGCAGTCCGCTGGGGGTAGCTAATGAAAAACTGTTTTTT. Drawing the rest from reference TRBV7-2 and TRBJ1-4, the complete variable domain is GAGVSQSPSNKVTEKGKDVELRCDPISGHTALYWYRQSLGQGLEFLIYFQGNSAPDKSGLPSDRFSAERTGGSVSTLTIQRTQQEDSAVYLCASSPLGVANEKLFFGSGTQLSVL.

This clonotype turned up a few times. Germline is not matched at one junction end, which may reflect a read error. The chain carries TRBV28 and TRBJ1-1; no clear D gene. From germline, CDR1 is MDHEN and CDR2 SYDVKM. The CDR3 sequence is 13 residues long. The CDR3 DNA is TGTGCCAGCAGTTTCGAGATGAAGACTGAAGCTTTCTTT. Residues: CASSFEMKTEAFF.

This clonotype was seen more than once but under ten times. The chain recombines TRBV4-1 with TRBJ2-5; D is tentatively TRBD1 or TRBD2 (5 bases each). TRBJ2-7 explains the end of the DNA better; the J call may be wrong. The CDR3 length is 17 residues. In germline, CDR1 is MGHRA, CDR2 YSYEKL. As DNA, the CDR3 is TGCGCCAGCAGCCCGGGGCCCAGAACTCCGCTCTCCTACGAGCAGTACTTC. It codes for CASSPGPRTPLSYEQYF.

As concerns this clonotype: The CDR3 end shows no conserved phenylalanine or tryptophan, and so a read error is likely. It is unclear where the CDR3 begins or ends on the DNA, so no DNA is shown, and the CDR3 is as TCRdb lists it. The gene calls are TRBV15 and TRBJ2-3; the table's D call TRBD1 went unverified against the DNA. Including both end residues, the CDR3 is 15 amino acids long. The V gene's germline CDR1 is LNHNV and CDR2 YYDKDF (reference sequence). The CDR3: CATSREYRETDTQNS.

This clonotype was counted between two and nine times. The chain joins TRBV6-2 or TRBV6-3 to TRBJ1-5; no clear D. CDR1 MNHEY and CDR2 SVGEGT come from the germline V gene. This CDR3 is 17 amino acids long. The V gene lost 5 bases and the J gene lost 5 bases, with 22 bases spanning the gap. CDR3 in DNA: TGTGCCAGCAGTAATACCCTCACCGGGTTAAGGGATCAGCCCCAGCATTTT. This encodes CASSNTLTGLRDQPQHF.